The T cell receptor beta chain under discussion was sequenced for a study of blood T cell repertoires in COVID-19. Study-wide context: The samples span acute and convalescent COVID-19 from the United States, Italy and Spain.

The table lists this clone with a count of one. In the source study's methods: Cell counts per sample came from amplifying reference gene primers. The method was immunoSEQ multiplex PCR; TCRdb's version includes in-frame clones alone and lacks a portion of them. V and J calls plus clone size are reproduced from that table; the DNA served to infer D and trimming. The table lists 97,000 or so clones, approximately 86% of them singletons. This CDR3 spans 16 amino acids. With 3 bases removed from V and 4 bases from J, the gap between germline ends came to 16 bases. Germline values: CDR1 SGHTA, CDR2 FQGNSA.

Sample: peripheral blood. The chain links TRBV7-2 to TRBJ2-1, with TRBD1 as a possible D gene (6 bases). This receptor was obtained from a man aged 70-80 years with active or convalescent COVID-19. The CDR3 reads CASSFPARGIYNEQFF. CDR3 DNA: TGTGCCAGCAGCTTCCCCGCCAGGGGTATTTACAATGAGCAGTTCTTC. Full variable domain (rest looked up from reference TRBV7-2 and TRBJ2-1): GAGVSQSPSNKVTEKGKDVELRCDPISGHTALYWYRQSLGQGLEFLIYFQGNSAPDKSGLPSDRFSAERTGGSVSTLTIQRTQQEDSAVYLCASSFPARGIYNEQFFGPGTRLTVL.